One TCR beta chain is described in this entry. Its antigen specificity is not known. No base quality values were provided; no much bigger clone lies one nucleotide off. The library was generated by the immunoSEQ multiplex PCR assay. The table comes from immuneACCESS by way of TCRdb, which keeps in-frame sequences with V and J called. Part of the clones is missing from these tables; in studies checked, under half for an unresolved V gene and the rest for unknown reasons. This sample has just over 150,000 clones in its table, and around 96% of those were observed once. The ten most abundant clones make up about 8.5% of the sample. This entry belongs to a study of control samples from healthy donors and cancer patients (dated by TCRdb to about 2020). The germline V gene provides CDR1 SGHRS and CDR2 YFSETQ. V is trimmed back by 4 bases and J by 3 bases, and the junction contains 3 bases that no gene match accounts for. Taken from cysteine to phenylalanine, the CDR3 has 16 residues. The kept DNA is CDR3 alone, 48 bases in frame from the first base.

The chain employs TRBV5-1 and TRBJ2-3; a stretch of 15 junction bases matches TRBD2. What was sequenced was blood. The sequence was collected from a woman aged 35 to 49 in good health. The DNA sequence reads TGCGCCAGCAGCCCAGGGACTAGCGGGAGGACAGATACGCAGTATTTT. This yields the protein CASSPGTSGRTDTQYF.